Listed below are T cell receptor beta chains from one sample, sequenced in a study of molecular identifiers for immune sequencing clone quantification. MiXCR, run by TCRdb on the PCR reads, gives a single entry per CDR3 protein. This sample yields 490,000 or so distinct CDR3 sequences, of which roughly 23% are seen a single time; approximately 0.8% belongs to the top ten. The sample taken for sequencing was naive CD8+ T cells from blood, with Jurkat cell RNA spiked in. The receptors stem from a human donor in good health. Some libraries in this study had Jurkat cell RNA spiked in. CDR3s include the opening cysteine and the closing phenylalanine or tryptophan. Fields, in order: clone size, CDR3 length, J gene, V gene, D gene, CDR3 DNA, CDR3 protein. A D gene is named only where the DNA matches it firmly. Clone size is given for some rows only: seen once, a few or many times, or a class if the clone is expanded.

size: many
length: 16
J: TRBJ1-6
V: TRBV27
D: -
DNA: TGTGCCAGCAGTTTATCGGGGTTCTCCTATAATTCACCCCTCCACTTT
CDR3: CASSLSGFSYNSPLHF

size: many
length: 13
J: TRBJ1-1
V: TRBV30
D: -
DNA: TGTGCCTGGAGCGCCAGTCACAACACTGAAGCTTTCTTT
CDR3: CAWSASHNTEAFF

size: many
length: 15
J: TRBJ2-3
V: TRBV20-1
D: -
DNA: TGCAGTGCTACCAGCGCCCGGACAAGCACAGATACGCAGTATTTT
CDR3: CSATSARTSTDTQYF

size: -
length: 17
J: TRBJ2-7
V: TRBV2
D: TRBD1
DNA: TGTGCCAGCAGTGAAGCGCAAGGGACAGGGTCTTCCTACGAGCAGTACTTC
CDR3: CASSEAQGTGSSYEQYF

size: -
length: 15
J: TRBJ2-7
V: TRBV12-3/TRBV12-4
D: -
DNA: TGTGCCAGCAGTCACTCGTTCGGTGGCGCCTACGAGCAGTACTTC
CDR3: CASSHSFGGAYEQYF

size: once
length: 16
J: TRBJ2-3
V: TRBV27
D: -
DNA: TGTGCCAGCAGTCCGAGGGACGTCTATCTCACAGATACGCAGTATTTT
CDR3: CASSPRDVYLTDTQYF

size: many
length: 15
J: TRBJ2-2
V: TRBV9
D: TRBD2
DNA: TGTGCCAGCAGCCCTAGCGGGGTGAACACCGGGGAGCTGTTTTTT
CDR3: CASSPSGVNTGELFF

size: -
length: 16
J: TRBJ1-6
V: TRBV2
D: TRBD1
DNA: TGTGCCAGCAGGGGACTATTGGGACAGGGGGCTTCACCCCTCCACTTT
CDR3: CASRGLLGQGASPLHF

size: -
length: 18
J: TRBJ1-1
V: TRBV28
D: TRBD1
DNA: TGTGCCAGCAGTTTATGGAGACAGGGTGCGATGATGGACACTGAAGCTTTCTTT
CDR3: CASSLWRQGAMMDTEAFF

size: -
length: 14
J: TRBJ2-7
V: TRBV15
D: TRBD1
DNA: TGTGCCTCCAGCAGAGATTGGACAGGGAACGAGCAGTACTTC
CDR3: CASSRDWTGNEQYF

size: many
length: 16
J: TRBJ1-1
V: TRBV7-9
D: -
DNA: TGTGCCAGCAGCTTATTTGAGACAGGAAAGAACACTGAAGCTTTCTTT
CDR3: CASSLFETGKNTEAFF

size: few
length: 12
J: TRBJ1-1
V: TRBV7-9
D: -
DNA: TGTGCCAGCCAGGGTAGGAAAACTGAAGCTTTCTTT
CDR3: CASQGRKTEAFF

size: -
length: 14
J: TRBJ1-5
V: TRBV27
D: -
DNA: TGTGCCAGCAGCACCCGGGGGGCGGGACAGCCCCAGCATTTT
CDR3: CASSTRGAGQPQHF

size: many
length: 13
J: TRBJ2-4
V: TRBV3-1
D: -
DNA: TGTGCCAGCAGCCAAGAAGGCCGAAACATTCAGTACTTC
CDR3: CASSQEGRNIQYF

size: many
length: 14
J: TRBJ2-1
V: TRBV6-4
D: TRBD1
DNA: TGTGCCAGCAGTCCGGGACAGGGCTACAATGAGCAGTTCTTC
CDR3: CASSPGQGYNEQFF

size: few
length: 13
J: TRBJ2-1
V: TRBV2
D: -
DNA: TGTGCCAGCAGCCCAGGAGCCCGGGATGAGCAGTTCTTC
CDR3: CASSPGARDEQFF

size: -
length: 15
J: TRBJ1-1
V: TRBV19
D: TRBD1
DNA: TGTGCCAGTAGTGCGGGACAGCACATGAGCACTGAAGCTTTCTTT
CDR3: CASSAGQHMSTEAFF

size: -
length: 15
J: TRBJ2-5
V: TRBV9
D: TRBD2
DNA: TGTGCCAGCAGCATAAGCGGGAGTAGTAAAGAGACCCAGTACTTC
CDR3: CASSISGSSKETQYF

size: few
length: 15
J: TRBJ2-3
V: TRBV19
D: TRBD1
DNA: TGTGCCAGTAATACCGGACAGGGTAGCACAGATACGCAGTATTTT
CDR3: CASNTGQGSTDTQYF

size: many
length: 16
J: TRBJ1-1
V: TRBV5-1
D: -
DNA: TGCGCCAGCAGCTTGGTAAGCGGGGGCGTCGGCACTGAAGCTTTCTTT
CDR3: CASSLVSGGVGTEAFF

size: many
length: 15
J: TRBJ1-5
V: TRBV4-3
D: TRBD1
DNA: TGCGCCAGCAGCGAAGACAGGGGAAACAATCAGCCCCAGCATTTT
CDR3: CASSEDRGNNQPQHF

size: many
length: 15
J: TRBJ1-5
V: TRBV2
D: -
DNA: TGTGCCAGCAGTGAGTGGGGAAATAGCAATCAGCCCCAGCATTTT
CDR3: CASSEWGNSNQPQHF

size: many
length: 13
J: TRBJ1-1
V: TRBV4-3
D: -
DNA: TGCGCCAGCAGCCAAGACCTAGGGCACGAAGCTTTCTTT
CDR3: CASSQDLGHEAFF